These 8 T cell receptor beta chains were sequenced from one sample in a study of T cells expressing NK-cell markers. TCRdb re-called the 5' RACE reads; one entry per CDR3 protein, DNA not given. In total, the table holds about 460,000 distinct CDR3 sequences. Sequencing input: blood T cells: a sorted CD56 or NKG2C T cell subset, CD4+ or CD8+ T cells, or bulk PBMC T cells (not recorded which). Every receptor here comes from a woman between 50 and 59 years old in good health.

The rearrangement joins TRBV7-2 to TRBJ2-2; TCRdb indicates TRBD1, and absent DNA this call remains unverified. The CDR3 is 13 residues long. Germline CDR1 and CDR2: SGHTA and FQGNSA. The CDR3 loop reads CASSLTGSPTQFF.

The V call is TRBV3-1, the J call TRBJ2-5; TCRdb gives TRBD2 as the D gene, but with no DNA this cannot be confirmed. Germline CDR1 and CDR2: LGHDT and YNNKEL (reference sequence). The CDR3 has 16 amino acids. CDR3 residues: CASSLRGLANQETQYF.

The chain couples TRBV3-1 to TRBJ1-1; lacking DNA, the TRBD1 call made by TCRdb goes unchecked. Germline CDR1 is LGHDT and CDR2 is YNNKEL (reference sequence). CDR3 length equals 14 residues. The CDR3 loop is CASSELTGGNEAFF.

The chain joins TRBV5-1 to TRBJ2-2; no DNA is available, so the TRBD1 call from TCRdb remains unchecked. There are 15 residues in the CDR3. Per the germline V gene, CDR1 is SGHRS and CDR2 is YFSETQ. The CDR3 reads CASSARRLGTGELFF.

V gene TRBV27 combines with J gene TRBJ1-4; the D call of TRBD1 rests on TCRdb alone, since no DNA is present to check it. Germline values: CDR1 MNHEY, CDR2 SMNVEV (reference sequence). The length of the CDR3 is 16 residues. CDR3 residues: CASSFTGRTLLEKLFF.

The chain carries TRBV9 and TRBJ2-1; the TCRdb D gene call, TRBD1, has no DNA to confirm it. The CDR3 runs 15 residues. In germline, CDR1 is SGDLS, CDR2 YYNGEE. The CDR3 loop reads CASSVVGSAAAPQYF.

This chain links TRBV12-3 or TRBV12-4 with TRBJ2-5; the TCRdb call, TRBD1, lacks DNA for checking. This CDR3 has 12 amino acids. CDR3 protein: CASRTPGSQGYF.

The chain is built from TRBV7-2 and TRBJ2-2; there is no DNA to check the TCRdb D call of TRBD1. CDR1 and CDR2 (germline): SGHTA, FQGNSA. This CDR3 has 16 amino acids. CDR3: CASSLYPGERAGELFF.